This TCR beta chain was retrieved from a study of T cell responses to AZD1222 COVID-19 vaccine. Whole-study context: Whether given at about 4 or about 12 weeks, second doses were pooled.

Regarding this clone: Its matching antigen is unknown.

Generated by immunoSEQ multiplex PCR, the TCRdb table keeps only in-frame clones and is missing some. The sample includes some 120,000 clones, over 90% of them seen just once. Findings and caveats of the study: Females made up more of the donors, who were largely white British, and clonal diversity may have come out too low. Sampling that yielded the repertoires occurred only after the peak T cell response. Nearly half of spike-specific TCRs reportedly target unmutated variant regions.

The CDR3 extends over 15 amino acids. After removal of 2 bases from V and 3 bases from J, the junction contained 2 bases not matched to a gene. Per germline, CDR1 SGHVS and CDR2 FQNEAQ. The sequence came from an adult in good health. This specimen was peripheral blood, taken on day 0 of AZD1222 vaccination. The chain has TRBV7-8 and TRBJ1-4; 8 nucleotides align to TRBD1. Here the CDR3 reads CASSLSRGPNEKLFF. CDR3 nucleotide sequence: TGTGCCAGCAGCTTATCCAGGGGGCCTAATGAAAAACTGTTTTTT.